This T cell receptor (beta chain) was identified during a study of regulatory T cells in long-lasting Graves disease (dated by TCRdb to the early 2020s). With respect to the entire study: Antithyroid drugs had been taken for less than 3 months by newly diagnosed Graves' disease patients. The study took place in China and was registered as a clinical trial. TCR sequencing covered 13 persistent and around 20 newly diagnosed Graves' disease patients, about 35 samples in total. Persistent Graves' disease patients were compared with newly diagnosed Graves' disease patients by peripheral blood TCR sequencing and RNA sequencing.

Receptor libraries were prepared by multiplex PCR. The sequencing machine was an Illumina HiSeq 4000. To build TCR beta libraries, CDR3 regions were amplified by Arm-PCR using iRepertoire HTBI primers. Before sequencing, the PCR products went through gel purification. The study's own analysis went as follows. A total of fewer than 80 TRBV and about 13 TRBJ segments were identified across samples and were used for gene usage analysis of CDR3 amino acid clonotypes. COPE and FqMerger were used to merge filtered high-quality paired reads into contigs. BLAST was used to align contigs to the IMGT TRBV, TRBD and TRBJ reference genes, and CDR3 was defined following IMGT. Any clonotype with a frequency above 0.1% was counted as a highly expanded clone. Shannon entropy was used to measure repertoire diversity, and the Gini coefficient was used to measure V-J evenness. Public clonotypes were defined as clonotypes shared by more than one individual. The raw public data were reprocessed by TCRdb itself: fastp quality trimming at Q25, MiXCR clonotype calling, in-frame beta chains only. Records with the same CDR3 protein are collapsed into one entry carrying the most frequent genes and DNA. The V and J calls shown here were made by TCRdb, not taken from the authors' results. The sample table holds approximately 400,000 distinct CDR3 sequences, of which about 16% were seen once. 22% of the sample is held by the ten biggest clonotypes.

CDR1 is given as KGHDR and CDR2 as SFDVKD, both from the germline V gene. For this chain, trimming is 4 bases at the V end and 1 base at the J end, and the number of junction bases without a gene match is 11. The CDR3 measures 18 amino acids from cysteine to phenylalanine. Kept here is only the CDR3 DNA, which spans 54 bases and is read in frame from base 1. Findings and caveats that apply to the study as a whole: Sequencing and analysis were restricted to the TCR beta chain. The study examined only peripheral blood because the primary lesion, thyroid tissue, could not be accessed. The small sample size was acknowledged by the authors as a limitation that may reduce accuracy. Persistent Graves' disease patients showed lower TCR Shannon entropy and fewer highly expanded clones than newly diagnosed patients, suggesting clonal expansion. Persistent patients shared more public clonotypes among themselves (2,741) than newly diagnosed patients did (approximately 900). Persistent disease showed preferential use of TRBV28, TRBJ1-2 and TRBJ2-5, whereas newly diagnosed disease favored TRBV20-1 and TRBJ2-1.

This sample's time point label indicates: newly diagnosed GD, antithyroid drugs for less than 3 months. RNA was extracted from PBMCs in TRIzol for both TCR sequencing and RNA sequencing. The diagnosis of Graves' disease was made according to American Thyroid Association guidelines. Patients for the study were recruited at an endocrinology department in Xi'an, China. Each patient gave 7 to 9.5 milliliters of peripheral blood, collected in an EDTA anticoagulant tube. Ficoll Paque Plus density gradient separation was used to isolate PBMCs, and no further T cell sorting was performed. An Agilent 2100 Bioanalyzer and agarose gel were used to assess RNA quality, and a NanoDrop 2000 was used to measure RNA concentration. This clonotype appeared many times. The antigen this receptor binds is unknown. The input lacks base qualities; no much larger clone sits a single base away.

The chain links TRBV24-1 with TRBJ1-5, and 8 junction bases match TRBD1. This TCR was sampled from a female donor with Graves disease. Sample: peripheral blood mononuclear cells (PBMCs), taken at new diagnosis, from a patient treated with antithyroid drugs. The CDR3 loop reads CATSEGDRKGGSNQPQHF. The DNA sequence is given as TGTGCCACCAGTGAGGGGGACAGGAAGGGAGGAAGCAATCAGCCCCAGCATTTT.